This TCR beta chain came from a study of blood T cell repertoires in COVID-19. About the study: The United States, Italy and Spain supplied acute and convalescent COVID-19 samples. PBMCs, B-cell-depleted T cells, or T cells provided the cDNA or gDNA that made up the material.

In the authors' methods: Amplifying reference gene primers gave estimates of nucleated cell counts. This table comes from immunoSEQ multiplex PCR, and its TCRdb copy is limited to in-frame clones, with some not included. V, J and clone size are those of that table, while D and trimming were read from the DNA. The sample consists of roughly 200,000 clones, more than 65% of them appearing once. The germline V gene has CDR1 MNHEY and CDR2 SVGEGT. V was clipped by 3 bases and J by 0 bases, with 12 bases between them. The CDR3 has 15 amino acids. The sample taken for sequencing was peripheral blood. The V and J genes are TRBV6-2 or TRBV6-3 and TRBJ2-7; a possible D gene is TRBD1 (6 bases). This TCR was recovered from a man aged 45-60 years with active or convalescent COVID-19. For the CDR3, the DNA is TGTGCCAGCAGTTATCGGCAGGGGCGCTCCTACGAGCAGTACTTC. This sequence encodes CASSYRQGRSYEQYF.